This T cell receptor beta chain was recorded in a study of identical twins. Addition of a universal primer site occurred through template switching, and cDNA carried unique molecular identifiers. One entry per CDR3 protein results from TCRdb running MiXCR on the 5' RACE reads. The sample includes about 660,000 distinct CDR3 sequences, over 8.5% of them seen just once. Germline CDR1 and CDR2: SGHVS and FQNEAQ. The CDR3 spans 18 residues. Deletions cut 0 bases from V and 1 base from J, with 19 bases between. These records were also assigned to another study, of yellow fever vaccine responses in identical twins.

The sequence derives from a woman aged 18 to 35 in good health. Specimen: PBMCs. The chain carries TRBV7-8 and TRBJ2-7; D is undetermined. The CDR3 protein is CASSLARRSPDGSYEQYF. In DNA form, the CDR3 reads TGTGCCAGCAGCTTAGCGCGGCGTAGTCCCGACGGATCCTACGAGCAGTACTTC.